What follows describes a single TCR beta chain. The ends lost 8 bases at V and 0 bases at J; junction bases unmatched: 3. The V gene's germline CDR1 is SGHDT and CDR2 YYEEEE. The CDR3 runs to 14 residues. Data came from immunoSEQ multiplex PCR; TCRdb stores just in-frame clones and leaves some out. This table has roughly 60,000 clones, around 82% appearing once. This sample stems from a study of blood T cell repertoires in COVID-19. Study background: Acute and convalescent COVID-19 samples came from the United States, Italy and Spain.

V usage is TRBV5-6 and J usage is TRBJ2-2, with 8 bases that match TRBD1. Sequencing was performed on peripheral blood. This clonotype was obtained from a man older than 75 with COVID-19, enrolled during active disease. CDR3 DNA: TGTGCCAGTAGACAGGGGCCGAACACCGGGGAGCTGTTTTTT. It specifies CASRQGPNTGELFF.